Presented here are 16 T cell receptor beta chains from one specimen sequenced in a study of PD-1 blockade in classical Hodgkin lymphoma. TCRdb's copy holds only in-frame clones and misses some; the assay was immunoSEQ multiplex PCR. Of about 17,000 clones in the sample, about four fifths were seen once. The time point denotes: cycle 4 day 1 (C4D1), after 5 to 7 weeks of nivolumab. No patient escaped relapse after autologous stem cell transplantation, and brentuximab vedotin exposure varied. The sequences come from peripheral blood mononuclear cells (PBMCs), collected before the fourth cycle of nivolumab. The receptor source for this set is a human donor with classical Hodgkin lymphoma.

This chain connects TRBV5-1 to TRBJ2-5; TRBD2 aligns across 8 bases. CDR1 and CDR2 (germline): SGHRS, YFSETQ. The CDR3 covers 15 residues. J gave up 5 bases and V 2 bases, and 8 bases lay outside the gene matches. The CDR3: CASSFYGGAGETQYF. As DNA, the CDR3 is TGCGCCAGCAGCTTCTACGGGGGGGCCGGGGAGACCCAGTACTTC. The full variable domain, completed using reference TRBV5-1 and TRBJ2-5, is KAGVTQTPRYLIKTRGQQVTLSCSPISGHRSVSWYQQTPGQGLQFLFEYFSETQRNKGNFPGRFSGRQFSNSRSEMNVSTLELGDSALYLCASSFYGGAGETQYFGPGTRLLVL.

This chain joins TRBV5-1 and TRBJ2-1; D is unresolved. The length of the CDR3 is 12 residues. V was clipped by 1 base and J by 10 bases, with 9 bases between them. Germline V gene sequence: CDR1 SGHRS, CDR2 YFSETQ. CDR3 bases: TGCGCCAGCAGCTTGTCTAACGGGGAGCAGTTCTTC. It yields the protein CASSLSNGEQFF.

For this clone: Other DNA sequences of this sample code for an identical CDR3. The chain recombines TRBV9 with TRBJ2-3, with a weak D call TRBD2 (6 bases). V was pared by 2 bases and J by 0 bases, with 10 bases between. Per the germline V gene, CDR1 is SGDLS and CDR2 is YYNGEE. CDR3 length: 15 residues. The CDR3 sequence is CASSVSGTSTDTQYF. CDR3 DNA: TGTGCCAGCAGCGTGTCCGGGACTAGCACAGATACGCAGTATTTT.

This rearrangement joins TRBV7-9 to TRBJ2-3, with D unclear. The V gene lost 6 bases and the J gene lost 0 bases, with 10 bases spanning the gap. CDR1 SEHNR and CDR2 FQNEAQ come from the germline V gene (reference sequence). CDR3 length: 14 amino acids. CDR3 amino acids: CASRPTASTDTQYF. In DNA form, the CDR3 reads TGTGCCAGCAGACCGACGGCTAGCACAGATACGCAGTATTTT.

Comments on this clone: Other DNA sequences in this specimen translate into the identical CDR3. The CDR3 reads CASSLGGISNQPQHF. In DNA form, the CDR3 reads TGCGCCAGCAGCTTAGGCGGGATTAGCAATCAGCCCCAGCATTTT. The chain joins TRBV5-1 to TRBJ1-5; no reliable D call. The germline gives CDR1 SGHRS, CDR2 YFSETQ. CDR3 length: 15 amino acids. Trimming pared 2 bases from V and 0 bases from J, leaving 9 bases between.

The chain carries TRBV5-1 and TRBJ2-3; either TRBD1 or TRBD2 may fit D (5 bases each). Germline V CDR1 and CDR2: SGHRS, YFSETQ. CDR3 length: 15 amino acids. The germline V and J ends were trimmed by 4 bases and 0 bases, with 12 bases remaining between them. CDR3 DNA sequence: TGCGCCAGCAGCCCAGGGACGGTTAGCACAGATACGCAGTATTTT. Protein: CASSPGTVSTDTQYF.

V is TRBV6-6 and J is TRBJ2-1, with 7 bases matching TRBD1. The CDR3 covers 15 residues. V shed 2 bases and J 7 bases; nucleotides not matched to a gene: 8. In germline, CDR1 is MNHNY, CDR2 SVGAGI (reference sequence). DNA for the CDR3: TGTGCCAGCAGTTACCCCGGACAGGATCGGAATGAGCAGTTCTTC. The encoded protein is CASSYPGQDRNEQFF.

The chain combines TRBV4-2 with TRBJ1-2; D remains unclear. CDR1 LGHNA and CDR2 YNFKEQ come from the germline V gene. Deletions cut 0 bases from V and 3 bases from J, with 8 bases between. The CDR3 runs 14 residues. DNA for the CDR3: TGTGCCAGCAGCCAAGATTCCGGGTACTATGGCTACACCTTC. Translating gives CASSQDSGYYGYTF.

This chain connects TRBV5-1 to TRBJ1-1, with TRBD1 matching over 9 bases. Germline CDR1 reads SGHRS; CDR2 reads YFSETQ. J lost 5 bases, V lost 4 bases, and 6 bases had no gene match. The CDR3 totals 14 residues. CDR3 sequence (DNA): TGCGCCAGCAGCGCGACAGGGGGACAGACTGAAGCTTTCTTT. Its translation is CASSATGGQTEAFF.

V usage is TRBV5-1 and J usage is TRBJ1-6, with D perhaps TRBD1 (5 bases). This CDR3 has 15 residues. V dropped 4 bases and J dropped 1 base, with 9 bases sitting between them. Germline V gene sequence: CDR1 SGHRS, CDR2 YFSETQ. The CDR3 sequence is CASSNQGSYNSPLHF. CDR3 bases: TGCGCCAGCAGCAATCAGGGATCCTATAATTCACCCCTCCACTTT.

The CDR3 DNA reads TGTGCCAGCAGCGCCGGACAGGGGAAGGCAGGAAACACCATATATTTT. Translation: CASSAGQGKAGNTIYF. This chain connects TRBV5-8 to TRBJ1-3; 9 bases align to TRBD1. Unmatched junction bases numbered 9, after V lost 4 bases and J lost 4 bases. This CDR3 comprises 16 residues. Germline V CDR1 and CDR2: SGHTS, YDEGEE.

V gene TRBV11-2 combines with J gene TRBJ2-7; 9 bases are shared with TRBD1. Trimming at V came to 1 base and at J to 3 bases, leaving 4 bases not matched to a gene. The CDR3 runs 15 residues. Germline V gives CDR1 SGHAT, CDR2 FQNNGV. The CDR3 region is CASSLGTGDYYEQYF. The CDR3 nucleotides are TGTGCCAGCAGCTTAGGGACAGGGGACTACTACGAGCAGTACTTC.

V usage is TRBV5-5 and J usage is TRBJ2-7; 10 nucleotides match TRBD1. J lost 3 bases, V lost 3 bases, and 3 bases had no gene match. The length of the CDR3 is 14 residues. Germline V lookup: CDR1 SGHKS, CDR2 YYEKEE (reference sequence). DNA of the CDR3: TGTGCCAGCAGCTCCGGACAGGGGGGCTACGAGCAGTACTTC. It yields the protein CASSSGQGGYEQYF.

This sequence joins TRBV7-2 and TRBJ2-2; TRBD1 might be the D (5 bases). Germline values: CDR1 SGHTA, CDR2 FQGNSA. The V gene lost 2 bases and the J gene lost 1 base, with 17 bases spanning the gap. There are 18 residues in the CDR3. The CDR3 loop is CASSLKGPSSLNTGELFF. The CDR3 coding sequence is TGTGCCAGCAGCTTAAAGGGGCCGTCCAGCCTGAACACCGGGGAGCTGTTTTTT.

The chain carries TRBV6-1 and TRBJ2-7; D gene uncertain. Trimming took 8 bases from V and 4 from J, leaving 9 bases between them. The CDR3 is 11 amino acids. The germline V gene encodes CDR1 MNHNS and CDR2 SASEGT. This CDR3 reads CASSNGYEQYF. The DNA for the CDR3 is TGTGCCAGCTCTAACGGTTACGAGCAGTACTTC.

The sample holds a few counts of this clone. The chain employs TRBV5-1 and TRBJ2-1, with TRBD2 matching 9 bases. Germline V lookup: CDR1 SGHRS, CDR2 YFSETQ. V was pared by 2 bases and J by 10 bases, with 13 bases of the junction left unmatched. The CDR3 sequence is 16 residues long. As DNA, the CDR3 is TGCGCCAGCAGCTTCCCACCTGGGGCGGGGGGGCAAGAGCAGTTCTTC. Its translation: CASSFPPGAGGQEQFF.